Detailed here is one T cell receptor (beta chain). The authors isolated total RNA from whole blood without sorting T cells. The source of the sample is a study of monozygotic twins with inflammatory bowel disease. The CDR3 runs to 11 residues. The germline V gene encodes CDR1 MGHDK and CDR2 SYGVNS. Template switching incorporated UMIs with a 6-nucleotide sample barcode. For each CDR3 protein, TCRdb gives one entry from its re-call of the 5' RACE reads, without DNA. The sample totals under 200,000 distinct CDR3 sequences. The rearrangement uses TRBV25-1 and TRBJ2-7; TCRdb indicates TRBD1, and absent DNA this call remains unverified. Sequenced input: blood. The clonotype originates from a human donor with ulcerative colitis or Crohn's disease, or a healthy co-twin of an affected twin (not recorded which). CDR3 protein: CASRDRNEQYF.